Presented here are 30 T cell receptor beta chains from one specimen sequenced in a study of CD8 T cells in ankylosing spondylitis. TCRdb re-derived calls from the 5' RACE reads in MiXCR, one entry per CDR3 protein. The sample lists about 150,000 distinct CDR3 sequences, 6% to 8% occurring once. Sequencing input: blood, either unsorted or a sorted T cell fraction (not recorded which). The receptor set was obtained from a female donor with ankylosing spondylitis or in good health (not recorded which).

This clonotype was counted ten times or more. V gene TRBV20-1 combines with J gene TRBJ2-5; D might be TRBD2 (5 bases). Germline CDR1 DFQATT, CDR2 SNEGSKA (reference sequence). The CDR3 consists of 13 residues. Deletions cut 6 bases from V and 0 bases from J, with 11 bases between. CDR3 protein: CSAQLGYQETQYF. The CDR3 DNA is TGCAGTGCCCAACTAGGGTACCAAGAGACCCAGTACTTC.

This clonotype has at least ten counts. At one end the junction does not follow the germline gene, possibly because of a read error. The chain carries TRBV7-7 and TRBJ2-5; 8 nucleotides agree with TRBD2. The V gene's germline CDR1 is SSHAT and CDR2 FNYEAQ (reference sequence). The CDR3 extends over 15 amino acids. The CDR3 region is CASSLLSGGEETQYF. The CDR3 DNA reads TGTGCTAGCAGCTTACTCAGCGGGGGAGAAGAGACCCAGTACTTC.

This chain joins TRBV7-9 and TRBJ1-2, with D possibly being TRBD1 (5 bases). Trimming left V 1 base short and J 7 bases short, with 10 bases between. The CDR3 runs to 13 residues. CDR1 is SEHNR, CDR2 FQNEAQ, per germline (reference sequence). The CDR3 here is CASSLGQNGGYTF. CDR3 bases: TGTGCCAGCAGCTTAGGACAGAACGGTGGCTACACCTTC.

This clonotype was detected only a few times. The chain couples TRBV5-1 to TRBJ2-5; TRBD1 matches 8 bases. CDR1 is SGHRS, CDR2 YFSETQ, per germline. This CDR3 is built from 15 residues. V lost 4 bases, J lost 3 bases, and 8 bases stayed unmatched. DNA of the CDR3: TGCGCCAGCAGCCCCGGACAGGGTTGGGAAGAGACCCAGTACTTC. Its translation: CASSPGQGWEETQYF.

With regard to this clonotype: A much larger clone sits a single nucleotide away, making a read error possible. J is TRBJ2-2 and V is TRBV5-1; D is undetermined. The CDR3 runs to 15 residues. V was clipped by 8 bases and J by 1 base, with 15 bases between them. The germline V gene has CDR1 SGHRS and CDR2 YFSETQ. The CDR3, as DNA: TGCGCCAGAAGCAAAGGGCCCAAGAACACCGGGGAGCTGTTTTTT. Amino acids: CARSKGPKNTGELFF.

This clonotype was counted at least ten times. J is TRBJ2-2 and V is TRBV20-1; 7 positions match TRBD2. V was clipped by 7 bases and J by 4 bases; unmatched bases: 6. Germline values: CDR1 DFQATT, CDR2 SNEGSKA (reference sequence). This CDR3 is built from 13 residues. CDR3 nucleotides: TGCAGTGGGGCGGGGGACGGCACCGGGGAGCTGTTTTTT. This translates into CSGAGDGTGELFF.

This clonotype occurred many times. The CDR3 DNA follows: TGCGCCAGCAGCTTGAAGGTCGGGGGCTTTGCTACCTCCTACGAGCAGTACTTC. Translation gives CASSLKVGGFATSYEQYF. The rearrangement uses TRBV5-1 and TRBJ2-7, with D possibly being TRBD1 or TRBD2 (6 bases each). Trimming took 1 base from V and 0 from J, leaving 20 bases between them. Germline CDR1 SGHRS, CDR2 YFSETQ. CDR3 size: 18 residues.

This clonotype was seen ten or more times. The chain combines TRBV9 with TRBJ1-1; D is undetermined. CDR1 SGDLS and CDR2 YYNGEE come from the germline V gene. V shed 2 bases and J shed 1 base, with 6 bases lying between them. The CDR3 spans 13 residues. The CDR3 loop is CASSVKGNTEAFF. In DNA form, the CDR3 reads TGTGCCAGCAGCGTCAAGGGGAACACTGAAGCTTTCTTT.

This clonotype was counted at least ten times. J is TRBJ1-4 and V is TRBV6-5; tentatively, D is TRBD1 (5 bases). Germline assignment: CDR1 MNHEY and CDR2 SVGAGI. This CDR3 has 15 amino acids. Trimming left V 0 bases short and J 8 bases short, with 13 bases between. The CDR3 bases are TGTGCCAGCAGTTACTCGGGGACTAAGGAGGAAAAACTGTTTTTT. Encoded protein: CASSYSGTKEEKLFF.

This clonotype turned up a few times. V and J are TRBV7-9 and TRBJ1-1, with 7 positions matching TRBD1. Germline V gene sequence: CDR1 SEHNR, CDR2 FQNEAQ (reference sequence). V was pared by 4 bases and J by 4 bases, with 6 bases of the junction left unmatched. The CDR3 is made up of 14 amino acids. CDR3 region: CASSWGRGVTEAFF. CDR3 bases: TGTGCCAGCAGCTGGGGCAGGGGGGTCACTGAAGCTTTCTTT.

This clonotype was seen ten or more times. This chain uses TRBV27 with TRBJ1-2; D possibly corresponds to TRBD1 (5 bases). Germline CDR1 reads MNHEY; CDR2 reads SMNVEV (reference sequence). Trimming left V 5 bases short and J 3 bases short, with 13 bases between. This CDR3 is 14 amino acids long. The CDR3 DNA is TGTGCCAGCAGTCGCCGGCAGGGTCACTATGGCTACACCTTC. It specifies CASSRRQGHYGYTF.

In this sample, this clonotype turned up many times. The V gene is TRBV20-1, the J gene TRBJ1-5; D remains unclear. The CDR3 runs 13 residues. Trimming cost V 3 bases and J 5 bases, with 11 bases left between them. Germline CDR1 DFQATT, CDR2 SNEGSKA (reference sequence). Written as DNA, the CDR3 is TGCAGTGCTAGTCAGAGGGCGGATCAGCCCCAGCATTTT. This codes for CSASQRADQPQHF.

In regard to this clonotype: The junction differs from germline at one of its ends, possibly a read error. The chain joins TRBV5-1 to TRBJ2-5; 7 nucleotides align to TRBD1. Germline CDR1 is SGHRS and CDR2 is YFSETQ. This CDR3 spans 14 amino acids. The CDR3 loop reads CVSSLGDSQEAQYF. CDR3 sequence (DNA): TGCGTCAGCAGCTTGGGGGACAGCCAAGAGGCCCAGTACTTC.

In its sample, this clonotype was seen many times. The genes are TRBV9 and TRBJ2-2, with 7 bases aligning to TRBD1. There are 16 residues in the CDR3. The germline V gene has CDR1 SGDLS and CDR2 YYNGEE. With 3 bases clipped from V and 3 bases from J, the junction kept 8 bases outside the gene matches. As DNA, the CDR3 is TGTGCCAGCAGCGCGCCCCGGGACAGAGACACCGGGGAGCTGTTTTTT. This gives the protein CASSAPRDRDTGELFF.

This clonotype came up many times. V is TRBV11-2 and J is TRBJ2-1; no firm D call. This CDR3 region has 14 residues. Germline V lookup: CDR1 SGHAT, CDR2 FQNNGV. Between the trimmed V and J ends, which lost 5 bases and 2 bases, there was a span of 10 bases. The CDR3 nucleotides read TGTGCCAGCAGCCTAAAAGCCCCCTACAATGAGCAGTTCTTC. This codes for CASSLKAPYNEQFF.

The chain combines TRBV23-1 with TRBJ2-3; TRBD2 matches at 10 bases. TRBV23-1 is an ORF; its function is uncertain. The CDR3 is 18 residues long. Losses at the gene ends were 1 base for V and 0 bases for J; bases not matched to a gene: 7. The CDR3 is CASSQWPSGGTSTDTQYF. DNA for the CDR3: TGCGCCAGCAGTCAATGGCCTAGCGGGGGCACTAGCACAGATACGCAGTATTTT.

The sample holds many counts of this clonotype. The genes are TRBV10-3 and TRBJ2-3; no clear D. This CDR3 has 13 amino acids. Germline loops: CDR1 ENHRY, CDR2 SYGVKD. The V end lost 0 bases, the J end lost 1 base, and 2 bases lay between the germline ends. CDR3 nucleotide sequence: TGTGCCATCAGTGAGTCGCGCACAGATACGCAGTATTTT. Protein sequence: CAISESRTDTQYF.

At least ten counts were recorded for this clonotype. The V and J genes are TRBV6-1 and TRBJ2-7, with 8 bases fitting TRBD1. The ends lost 6 bases at V and 5 bases at J; junction bases unmatched: 9. The CDR3 covers 14 residues. CDR1 is MNHNS and CDR2 is SASEGT in the germline V gene. DNA for the CDR3: TGTGCCAGCAGAACCCCAGGGGGCATAAACGAGCAGTACTTC. Translating gives CASRTPGGINEQYF.

This clonotype appeared many times. The rearrangement joins TRBV7-2 to TRBJ1-2, with D hard to call. The V end lost 1 base, the J end lost 2 bases, and 5 bases lay between the germline ends. The V gene's germline CDR1 is SGHTA and CDR2 FQGNSA. The CDR3 covers 13 residues. This CDR3 is CASSLESNYGYTF. CDR3 in DNA: TGTGCCAGCAGCTTAGAATCAAACTATGGCTACACCTTC.

This clonotype was seen more than once but under ten times. This chain connects TRBV5-5 to TRBJ2-3; 13 bases are a match to TRBD2. Germline CDR1 is SGHKS and CDR2 is YYEKEE (reference sequence). CDR3 length: 16 residues. V shed 2 bases and J 6 bases; nucleotides not matched to a gene: 6. For the CDR3, the DNA is TGTGCCAGCAGCTTACCGGGACTAGCGGGGACTGATACGCAGTATTTT. Amino acids: CASSLPGLAGTDTQYF.

This clonotype has a count of ten or more. CDR3 coding DNA: TGTGCCAGCAGCGTAGGGGGACACCTGAACACTGAAGCTTTCTTT. Residues: CASSVGGHLNTEAFF. The rearrangement links TRBV9 to TRBJ1-1; weak D call: TRBD1 (6 bases). V was cut by 0 bases and J by 0 bases, with 9 bases left in between. In germline, CDR1 is SGDLS, CDR2 YYNGEE. The CDR3 runs to 15 residues.

This clonotype was counted ten times or more. The V and J genes are TRBV25-1 and TRBJ1-1; D not certain. Trimming stripped 1 base from V and 5 bases from J, with 11 bases between. The V gene's germline CDR1 is MGHDK and CDR2 SYGVNS. This CDR3 contains 14 residues. CDR3 DNA: TGTGCCAGCAGTGAATCCCAGCATAAGACTGAAGCTTTCTTT. The encoded protein is CASSESQHKTEAFF.

Ten or more counts support this clonotype. The CDR3 coding sequence is TGTGCCAGCAGCATCCCAGGGGGAGTCTATGGCTACACCTTC. It is translated as CASSIPGGVYGYTF. The rearrangement links TRBV21-1 to TRBJ1-2; the table names TRBD1, a call not compared with the DNA. TRBV21-1 is termed a pseudogene. The CDR3 loop spans 14 amino acids.

This clonotype was recorded many times. The rearrangement links TRBV4-2 to TRBJ1-1; TRBD1 agrees at 9 bases. V was pared by 6 bases and J by 5 bases, with 10 bases of the junction left unmatched. This CDR3 contains 15 residues. CDR1 and CDR2 from the germline V gene are LGHNA and YNFKEQ. CDR3 amino acids: CASRAWTGDETEAFF. CDR3 DNA sequence: TGTGCCAGCAGAGCCTGGACAGGGGACGAAACTGAAGCTTTCTTT.

Ten or more counts support this clonotype. DNA for the CDR3: TGTGCCAGCACCACACAGGGAGTGGTCACTGAAGCTTTCTTT. This translates into CASTTQGVVTEAFF. The rearrangement links TRBV12-3 or TRBV12-4 to TRBJ1-1, with D maybe TRBD1 (6 bases). This CDR3 has 14 amino acids. V was clipped by 7 bases and J by 4 bases, with 16 bases between them.

There are many counts of this clonotype. This chain joins TRBV5-1 and TRBJ2-3; 8 bases are a match to TRBD1. The CDR3 has 17 residues. After removal of 4 bases from V and 3 bases from J, the junction contained 13 bases not matched to a gene. Germline CDR1 is SGHRS and CDR2 is YFSETQ. CDR3 protein: CASSLNFGQGGTDTQYF. CDR3 in DNA: TGCGCCAGCAGCCTAAATTTTGGACAGGGCGGAACAGATACGCAGTATTTT.

This clonotype was observed a few times. This sequence joins TRBV6-2 or TRBV6-3 and TRBJ1-1; 7 bases are shared with TRBD1. The junction had 8 bases not matched to a gene; V was cut back by 6 bases and J by 7 bases. The CDR3 covers 13 residues. Germline V gives CDR1 MNHEY, CDR2 SVGEGT. The CDR3 loop reads CASSIPTGIEAFF. As DNA, the CDR3 is TGTGCCAGCAGCATACCGACAGGGATTGAAGCTTTCTTT.

The rearrangement links TRBV30 to TRBJ2-5; D is unresolved. CDR3 size: 12 residues. CDR1 GTSNPN and CDR2 SVGIG come from the germline V gene (reference sequence). The germline V and J ends were trimmed by 3 bases and 5 bases, with 10 bases remaining between them. CDR3 DNA sequence: TGTGCCTGGAGCCCAGGAATGGAGACCCAGTACTTC. This sequence encodes CAWSPGMETQYF.

The sample holds many counts of this clonotype. The chain carries TRBV7-9 and TRBJ1-1; 7 nucleotides line up with TRBD1. The CDR3 spans 14 residues. Looked up from germline, CDR1 is SEHNR and CDR2 is FQNEAQ (reference sequence). Germline trimming cut 5 bases from V and 6 bases from J; bases unmatched to any gene: 9. This chain's CDR3 is CASSQIGTVSEAFF. The CDR3 DNA reads TGTGCCAGCAGCCAAATCGGGACAGTTTCTGAAGCTTTCTTT. Supplemented by reference TRBV7-9 and TRBJ1-1, the full variable domain reads DTGVSQNPRHKITKRGQNVTFRCDPISEHNRLYWYRQTLGQGPEFLTYFQNEAQLEKSRLLSDRFSAERPKGSFSTLEIQRTEQGDSAMYLCASSQIGTVSEAFFGQGTRLTVV.

In this sample, this clonotype turned up many times. The V and J genes are TRBV12-3 or TRBV12-4 and TRBJ2-4; 7 positions match TRBD1. J gave up 6 bases and V 1 base, and 12 bases lay outside the gene matches. The CDR3 consists of 17 residues. The CDR3 DNA follows: TGTGCCAGCAGTTTAGAAGGCAGGGCCCCAGGGGGAAACATTCAGTACTTC. It is translated as CASSLEGRAPGGNIQYF.